This T cell receptor beta chain was captured in a study of read filtering for tumor transcriptome and immune sequencing. At the level of the study: Mean patient age was about 66 years, range about 47 to 85; roughly 18 male, 14 female. Revised staging placed eight or nine patients in R-ISS I, roughly 17 in II, 7 in III. Per sample, TCR-region reads ranged about 4.05 to 10.27 million by IR-seq, roughly 75 to 1,400 by RNA-seq.

This clonotype came up a few times. What it binds is unknown. An end of the junction does not agree with germline; a read error may underlie this. Findings and limits, study-wide: Roughly four fifths of IR-seq clonotypes had one read, totaling about 3.5% of reads; RNA-seq: around 70% and 40%.

This library used approximately 390 ng RNA and molecular barcoded adaptors spanning alpha/delta and beta/gamma chains. Via MiXCR, TCRdb re-called the reads, giving one row per CDR3 protein. The sample includes 75,000 to 90,000 distinct CDR3 sequences, about 12% of them seen just once. The CDR3 loop spans 12 amino acids. The clonotype originates from a donor aged 40 or over with multiple myeloma. This chain joins TRBV12-3 or TRBV12-4 and TRBJ1-5; D uncertain. Sequenced sample: a population of CD138-negative cells sorted from bone marrow. CDR3 in amino acids: CASTLMNQPRHF. For the CDR3, the DNA is TGTGCCAGCACCCTGATGAATCAGCCCCGGCATTTT.